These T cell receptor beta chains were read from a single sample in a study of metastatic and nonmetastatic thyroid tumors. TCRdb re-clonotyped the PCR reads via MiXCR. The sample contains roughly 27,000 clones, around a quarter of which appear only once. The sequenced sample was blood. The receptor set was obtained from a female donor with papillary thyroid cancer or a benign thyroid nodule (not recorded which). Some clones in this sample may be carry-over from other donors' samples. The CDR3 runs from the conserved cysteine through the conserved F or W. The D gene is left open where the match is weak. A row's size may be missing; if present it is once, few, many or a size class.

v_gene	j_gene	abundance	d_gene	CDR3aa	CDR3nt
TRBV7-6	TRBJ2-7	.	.	CASSLGLVGTNEQYF	TGTGCCAGCAGCTTAGGACTAGTGGGAACTAACGAGCAGTACTTC
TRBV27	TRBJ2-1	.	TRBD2	CASTTAGGGDNEQFF	TGTGCCAGCACCACCGCGGGGGGAGGGGACAATGAGCAGTTCTTC
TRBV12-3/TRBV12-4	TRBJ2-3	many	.	CAISRGADTQYF	TGTGCCATTTCTAGAGGCGCAGATACGCAGTATTTT
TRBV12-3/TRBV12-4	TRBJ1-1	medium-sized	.	CASSPGQYAEAFF	TGTGCCAGCAGCCCCGGACAGTACGCTGAAGCTTTCTTT
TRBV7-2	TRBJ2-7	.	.	CASSFSGSYEQYF	TGTGCCAGCAGCTTCAGTGGCTCCTACGAGCAGTACTTC
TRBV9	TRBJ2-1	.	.	CASSVGGLSGDEQFF	TGTGCCAGCAGCGTAGGGGGCCTATCTGGGGATGAGCAGTTCTTC
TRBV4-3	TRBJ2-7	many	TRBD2	CASSQAGTSLYEQYF	TGCGCCAGCAGCCAAGCCGGGACTAGCCTTTACGAGCAGTACTTC
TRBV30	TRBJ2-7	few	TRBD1	CACRTGDGYF	TGTGCCTGCAGGACAGGGGATGGGTACTTC
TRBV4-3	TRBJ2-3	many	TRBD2	CASSQESSGYTDTQYF	TGCGCCAGCAGCCAAGAGTCTAGCGGTTACACAGATACGCAGTATTTT
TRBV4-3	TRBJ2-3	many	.	CASSQDREIASTDTQYF	TGCGCCAGCAGCCAAGATAGAGAGATCGCTAGCACAGATACGCAGTATTTT
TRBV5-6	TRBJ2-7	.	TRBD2	CASIGGLAEPKGSYEQYF	TGTGCCAGCATTGGGGGACTAGCGGAACCCAAAGGGTCCTACGAGCAGTACTTC
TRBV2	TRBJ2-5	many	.	CASSSGTFVENQYF	TGTGCCAGCAGTTCCGGGACCTTCGTAGAGAACCAGTACTTC
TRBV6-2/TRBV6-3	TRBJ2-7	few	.	CASSAGISYEQYF	TGTGCCAGCAGTGCCGGGATCTCCTACGAGCAGTACTTC
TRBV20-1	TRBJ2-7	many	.	CSVVREAYEQYF	TGCAGTGTGGTCAGAGAGGCCTACGAGCAGTACTTC
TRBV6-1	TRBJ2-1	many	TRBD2	CASSRPAGYNEQFF	TGTGCCAGCAGTCGACCAGCGGGGTACAATGAGCAGTTCTTC
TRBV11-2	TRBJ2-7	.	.	CASSLGQSKGQYF	TGTGCCAGCAGCTTGGGTCAGTCGAAGGGGCAGTACTTC
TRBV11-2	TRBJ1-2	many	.	CASSSERGPKRDYGYTF	TGTGCCAGCAGCTCAGAGCGGGGCCCTAAACGGGACTATGGCTACACCTTC
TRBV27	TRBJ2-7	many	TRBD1	CASSSPQTGKAYEQYF	TGTGCCAGCAGTTCGCCCCAGACAGGGAAGGCCTACGAGCAGTACTTC
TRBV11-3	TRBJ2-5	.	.	CASSLVGGARLGETQYF	TGTGCCAGCAGCTTAGTAGGGGGGGCCAGGCTGGGAGAGACCCAGTACTTC
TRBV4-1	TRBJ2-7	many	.	CASSLGRGGYEQYF	TGCGCCAGCAGCCTGGGCAGGGGAGGCTACGAGCAGTACTTC